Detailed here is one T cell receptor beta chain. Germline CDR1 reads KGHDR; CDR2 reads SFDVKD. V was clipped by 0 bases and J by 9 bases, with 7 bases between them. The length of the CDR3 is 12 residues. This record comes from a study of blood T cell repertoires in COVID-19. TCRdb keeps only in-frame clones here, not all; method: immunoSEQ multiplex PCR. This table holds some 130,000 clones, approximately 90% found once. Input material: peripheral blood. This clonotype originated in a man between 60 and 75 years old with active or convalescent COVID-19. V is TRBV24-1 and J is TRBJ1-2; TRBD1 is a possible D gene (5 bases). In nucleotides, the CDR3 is TGTGCCACCAGTGATTTGTCAGGGAGCTACACCTTC. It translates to CATSDLSGSYTF.